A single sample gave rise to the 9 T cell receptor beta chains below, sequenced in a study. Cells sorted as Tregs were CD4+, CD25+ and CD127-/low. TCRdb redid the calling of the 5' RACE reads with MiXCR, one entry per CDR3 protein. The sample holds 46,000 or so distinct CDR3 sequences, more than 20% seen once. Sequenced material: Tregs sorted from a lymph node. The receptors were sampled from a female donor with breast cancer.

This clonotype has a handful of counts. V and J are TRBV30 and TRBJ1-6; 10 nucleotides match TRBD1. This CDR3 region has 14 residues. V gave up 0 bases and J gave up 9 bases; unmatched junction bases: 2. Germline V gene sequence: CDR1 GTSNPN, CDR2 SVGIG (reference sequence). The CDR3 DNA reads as TGTGCCTGGAGTGTAGGGACAGGGGTTTCACCCCTCCACTTT. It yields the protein CAWSVGTGVSPLHF. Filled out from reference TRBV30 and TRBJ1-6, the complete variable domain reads SQTIHQWPATLVQPVGSPLSLECTVEGTSNPNLYWYRQAAGRGLQLLFYSVGIGQISSEVPQNLSASRPQDRQFILSSKKLLLSDSGFYLCAWSVGTGVSPLHFGNGTRLTVT.

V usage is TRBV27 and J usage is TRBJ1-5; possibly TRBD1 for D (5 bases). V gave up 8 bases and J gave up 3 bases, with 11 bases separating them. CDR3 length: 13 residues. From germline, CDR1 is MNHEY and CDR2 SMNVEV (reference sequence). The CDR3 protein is CASGLGVNQPQHF. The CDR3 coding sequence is TGTGCCAGCGGTCTGGGGGTCAATCAGCCCCAGCATTTT.

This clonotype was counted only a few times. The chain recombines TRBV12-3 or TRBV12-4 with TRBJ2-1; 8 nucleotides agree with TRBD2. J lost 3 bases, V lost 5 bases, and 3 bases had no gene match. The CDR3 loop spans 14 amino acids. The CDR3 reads CASSPTSGYNEQFF. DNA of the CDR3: TGTGCCAGCAGTCCCACTAGCGGCTACAATGAGCAGTTCTTC.

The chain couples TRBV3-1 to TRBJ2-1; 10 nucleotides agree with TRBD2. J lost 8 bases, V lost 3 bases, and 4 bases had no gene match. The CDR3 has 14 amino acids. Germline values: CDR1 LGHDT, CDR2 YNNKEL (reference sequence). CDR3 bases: TGTGCCAGCAGCCAGGCTAGCGGGAGTGATGAGCAGTTCTTC. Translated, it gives CASSQASGSDEQFF.

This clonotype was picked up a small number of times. The CDR3 loop reads CSPGRGPNTEAFF. DNA of the CDR3: TGCAGTCCTGGTCGGGGACCGAACACTGAAGCTTTCTTT. The chain employs TRBV20-1 and TRBJ1-1, with D maybe TRBD1 (5 bases). V was shortened by 8 bases and J by 1 base, with 14 bases between the two germline ends. This CDR3 is built from 13 residues. CDR1 is DFQATT and CDR2 is SNEGSKA in the germline V gene (reference sequence).

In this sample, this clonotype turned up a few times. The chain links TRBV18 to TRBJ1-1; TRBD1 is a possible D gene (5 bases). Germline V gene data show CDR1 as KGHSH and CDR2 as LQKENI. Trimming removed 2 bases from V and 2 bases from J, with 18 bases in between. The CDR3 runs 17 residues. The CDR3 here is CASSPGQGPPLNTEAFF. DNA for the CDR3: TGTGCCAGCTCACCAGGACAAGGACCCCCTCTAAACACTGAAGCTTTCTTT.

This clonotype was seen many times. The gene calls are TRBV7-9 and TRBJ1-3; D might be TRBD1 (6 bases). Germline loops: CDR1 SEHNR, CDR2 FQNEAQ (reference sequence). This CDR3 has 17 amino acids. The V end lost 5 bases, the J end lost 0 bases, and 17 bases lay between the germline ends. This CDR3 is CASSKRTVLSSGNTIYF. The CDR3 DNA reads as TGTGCCAGCAGCAAACGGACAGTTCTTAGCTCTGGAAACACCATATATTTT.

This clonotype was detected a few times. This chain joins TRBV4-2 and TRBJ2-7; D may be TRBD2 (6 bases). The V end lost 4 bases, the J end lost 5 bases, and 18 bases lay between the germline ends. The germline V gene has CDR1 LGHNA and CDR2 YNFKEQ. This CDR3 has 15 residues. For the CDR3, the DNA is TGTGCCAGCAGCCCGCCCGGGGGATCTCTGCACGAGCAGTACTTC. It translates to CASSPPGGSLHEQYF.

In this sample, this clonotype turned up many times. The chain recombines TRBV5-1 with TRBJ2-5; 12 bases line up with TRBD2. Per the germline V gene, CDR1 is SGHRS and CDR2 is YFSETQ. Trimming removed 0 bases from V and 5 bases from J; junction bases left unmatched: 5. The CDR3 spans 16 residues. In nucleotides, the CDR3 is TGCGCCAGCAGCTTGGCCGCTCTAGCGGGAGGGGAGACCCAGTACTTC. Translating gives CASSLAALAGGETQYF.